The following is a TCR beta chain sequence with its context. As yet, its antigen is unknown. At one boundary the junction diverges from the germline segment, which might be a read error. TRB rearrangements spanning V, D and J were amplified using mixed TRB-A/B primers. TCRdb used MiXCR to reprocess the multiplex PCR reads, holding one entry per CDR3 protein. Of 7,000 to 9,500 distinct CDR3 sequences listed, more than 20% are singletons. CDR1 and CDR2 from the germline V gene are SGHDN and FVKESK. The CDR3 consists of 16 residues. This sample is part of a study of T cell repertoires in aging, cancer and after chemotherapy. Study information: Six age groups, ranging from 30 or younger to 70 or older, included the donors. General study points: Thymic emigration or peripheral T cell expansion may be impaired by lymphoid organ infiltration in hematological cancer. Loss of evenness, beyond lost richness, contributed to age-related TCR diversity decline in cancer patients. Rebound thymic output was suggested by rising median generation probability during chemotherapy in each cancer cohort.

Amplification of TCR beta used genomic DNA extracted from peripheral blood. The sequenced sample was blood. The sequence was collected from a human donor with a blood cancer. The donor label of this sample is uncertain. The V call is TRBV14, the J call TRBJ1-4; D ambiguous. CDR3 protein: CASSQDPGSTKEKLFF. Written as DNA, the CDR3 is TGTGCCAGCAGCCAAGATCCGGGTTCCACTAAAGAAAAACTGTTTTTT. Based on the CDR3 plus reference TRBV14 and TRBJ1-4, the full variable domain is EAGVTQFPSHSVIEKGQTVTLRCDPISGHDNLYWYRRVMGKEIKFLLHFVKESKQDESGMPNNRFLAERTGGTYSTLKVQPAELEDSGVYFCASSQDPGSTKEKLFFGSGTQLSVL.